These 29 T cell receptor beta chains originate from one sample sequenced in a study of T cell repertoires in cytomegalovirus infection. Their target antigens are unknown. TCRdb used MiXCR to reprocess the reads, holding one entry per CDR3 protein. Of 50,000 to 65,000 distinct CDR3 sequences listed, over 15% are singletons. The source was CD8+ T cells from cultured PBMCs, collected from culture after CMV antigen stimulation. These receptors were collected from a human donor in good health (CMV status not recorded). Some clones in this sample may be carry-over from other donors' samples.

The chain uses TRBV20-1 and TRBJ1-2; TRBD1 is a possible D gene (5 bases). This CDR3 comprises 14 residues. V lost 5 bases to trimming and J lost 1 base, with 14 bases between them. The germline gives CDR1 DFQATT, CDR2 SNEGSKA (reference sequence). CDR3 protein: CSAAATDNNYGYTF. The CDR3 coding sequence is TGCAGTGCTGCCGCGACGGACAATAACTATGGCTACACCTTC.

The V gene is TRBV28, the J gene TRBJ1-1, with 9 bases matching TRBD1. The CDR3 contains 15 residues. CDR1 is MDHEN and CDR2 is SYDVKM in the germline V gene. The V and J ends lost 8 bases and 4 bases, in that order; junction bases with no gene match: 11. CDR3 amino acids: CASPTVQGAITEAFF. As DNA, the CDR3 is TGTGCCAGCCCCACGGTACAGGGGGCTATCACTGAAGCTTTCTTT.

This clonotype was seen more than once but under ten times. This chain uses TRBV7-2 with TRBJ2-5, with 8 bases identical to TRBD2. In germline, CDR1 is SGHTA, CDR2 FQGNSA. With V trimmed by 5 bases and J by 0 bases, 8 bases remained unmatched. The CDR3 extends over 16 amino acids. As DNA, the CDR3 is TGTGCCAGCAGCGACGGGACTAGAAGTTACCAAGAGACCCAGTACTTC. This codes for CASSDGTRSYQETQYF.

V and J are TRBV7-8 and TRBJ2-4; 7 positions agree with TRBD1. This CDR3 contains 16 residues. The J segment lost 7 bases and the V segment lost 5 bases, leaving 14 bases of the junction unmatched. The germline gives CDR1 SGHVS, CDR2 FQNEAQ. The CDR3 is CASSQPKKTGRNIQYF. CDR3 DNA sequence: TGTGCCAGCAGCCAACCCAAAAAGACAGGGCGGAACATTCAGTACTTC.

This chain links TRBV7-2 with TRBJ1-6; D unresolved. This CDR3 spans 13 amino acids. Trimming shortened V by 2 bases and J by 6 bases, and 5 bases separated the two germline ends. CDR1 is SGHTA, CDR2 FQGNSA, per germline. The CDR3 DNA sequence: TGTGCCAGCAGCTTAACTTCTAATTCACCCCTCCACTTT. Translated, it gives CASSLTSNSPLHF.

This clonotype was observed once. Mismatch with germline at one junction end may stem from a read error. The V call is TRBV6-2 or TRBV6-3, the J call TRBJ1-5; D is perhaps TRBD1 (6 bases). CDR1 is MNHEY and CDR2 is SVGEGT in the germline V gene. CDR3 length equals 14 residues. CDR3 loop: CARSPARGHHSQHF. The CDR3 coding sequence is TGTGCCCGCAGTCCGGCACGGGGGCATCATTCCCAGCATTTT.

V and J are TRBV7-2 and TRBJ2-3; 11 bases line up with TRBD2. Unmatched junction bases numbered 11, after V lost 1 base and J lost 5 bases. This CDR3 has 18 residues. Germline-derived CDR1 and CDR2 are SGHTA and FQGNSA. The DNA for the CDR3 is TGTGCCAGCAGCTTAGATAGGCCTAGCGGGGGGCGAGGAGATACGCAGTATTTT. Protein sequence: CASSLDRPSGGRGDTQYF. The whole variable domain, filled in from reference TRBV7-2 and TRBJ2-3, reads GAGVSQSPSNKVTEKGKDVELRCDPISGHTALYWYRQSLGQGLEFLIYFQGNSAPDKSGLPSDRFSAERTGGSVSTLTIQRTQQEDSAVYLCASSLDRPSGGRGDTQYFGPGTRLTVL.

This clonotype was detected many times. CDR3 sequence: CASSISRDMVYGYTF. CDR3 in DNA: TGTGCCAGCAGTATTTCCCGGGACATGGTCTATGGCTACACCTTC. This rearrangement joins TRBV9 to TRBJ1-2, with D possibly TRBD1 on 6 matching bases. The germline gives CDR1 SGDLS, CDR2 YYNGEE. V lost 5 bases and J 4 bases, leaving 18 bases between the germline ends. The CDR3 is 15 residues long. Based on the CDR3 plus reference TRBV9 and TRBJ1-2, the full variable domain is DSGVTQTPKHLITATGQRVTLRCSPRSGDLSVYWYQQSLDQGLQFLIQYYNGEERAKGNILERFSAQQFPDLHSELNLSSLELGDSALYFCASSISRDMVYGYTFGSGTRLTVV.

This clonotype has more than one count but fewer than ten. The genes are TRBV28 and TRBJ2-3, with 7 bases identical to TRBD2. The CDR3 extends over 16 amino acids. The germline V gene has CDR1 MDHEN and CDR2 SYDVKM. The junction had 7 bases not matched to a gene; V was cut back by 2 bases and J by 2 bases. CDR3 DNA: TGTGCCAGCAGTTTACGGGCGGGAGCCCTCACAGATACGCAGTATTTT. It specifies CASSLRAGALTDTQYF.

A few counts support this clonotype. The chain uses TRBV19 and TRBJ2-5, with D maybe TRBD1 (6 bases). The CDR3 is made up of 15 amino acids. Germline CDR1 reads LNHDA; CDR2 reads SQIVND (reference sequence). Trimming stripped 6 bases from V and 2 bases from J, with 16 bases between. Here the CDR3 reads CASSNRDVRQETQYF. The CDR3 nucleotides are TGTGCCAGTAGCAACAGGGACGTGAGACAAGAGACCCAGTACTTC. The full variable domain, in which reference TRBV19 and TRBJ2-5 provide the parts outside the CDR3, is DGGITQSPKYLFRKEGQNVTLSCEQNLNHDAMYWYRQDPGQGLRLIYYSQIVNDFQKGDIAEGYSVSREKKESFPLTVTSAQKNPTAFYLCASSNRDVRQETQYFGPGTRLLVL.

This chain links TRBV6-5 with TRBJ1-1; maybe TRBD1 (5 bases). Looked up from germline, CDR1 is MNHEY and CDR2 is SVGAGI. V gave up 0 bases and J gave up 3 bases, with 17 bases separating them. The CDR3 totals 17 residues. CDR3 coding DNA: TGTGCCAGCAGTTACTCCGCCAGGGCAGGGTCCGACACTGAAGCTTTCTTT. This translates into CASSYSARAGSDTEAFF.

The chain combines TRBV6-8 with TRBJ2-3, with D perhaps TRBD1 (6 bases). Germline values: CDR1 MNHGY, CDR2 SAAAGT. The ends were cut back, 10 bases at V and 1 base at J, with 18 bases in the middle. This CDR3 comprises 15 residues. The CDR3, as DNA: TGTGCCACCACTCCCAGGGACATCCGCACAGATACGCAGTATTTT. Protein product: CATTPRDIRTDTQYF.

There are a few counts of this clonotype. The rearrangement links TRBV7-9 to TRBJ2-5; 8 nucleotides agree with TRBD1. The CDR3 spans 14 residues. Germline lookup yields CDR1 SEHNR and CDR2 FQNEAQ (reference sequence). V was pared by 5 bases and J by 2 bases, with 4 bases of the junction left unmatched. The CDR3 coding sequence is TGTGCCAGCAGCGTATACAGGGGGCAAGAGACCCAGTACTTC. The encoded protein is CASSVYRGQETQYF.

This clonotype was seen a few times. J is TRBJ2-3 and V is TRBV7-8; 8 nucleotides match TRBD2. This CDR3 has 15 residues. The trim removed 1 base at V and 3 bases at J, leaving 3 bases unmatched. Germline V gene sequence: CDR1 SGHVS, CDR2 FQNEAQ. The CDR3 reads CASSLGREGTDTQYF. CDR3 sequence (DNA): TGTGCCAGCAGCTTAGGCCGGGAGGGGACAGATACGCAGTATTTT.

This clonotype appeared a few times. This chain uses TRBV6-6 with TRBJ1-5; 8 bases match TRBD1. The CDR3 contains 15 residues. The trim removed 2 bases at V and 5 bases at J, leaving 5 bases unmatched. Germline-derived CDR1 and CDR2 are MNHNY and SVGAGI (reference sequence). CDR3 coding DNA: TGTGCCAGCAGTTACGGAGGGACAGGTGATCAGCCCCAGCATTTT. Protein sequence: CASSYGGTGDQPQHF.

This clonotype appeared a few times. The chain links TRBV7-3 to TRBJ2-5, with TRBD2 matching over 9 bases. Germline V CDR1 and CDR2: SGHTA, FQGTGA. J lost 1 base, V lost 2 bases, and 5 bases had no gene match. This CDR3 spans 16 amino acids. CDR3: CASSLWPSGIQETQYF. The CDR3 nucleotides read TGTGCCAGCAGCTTATGGCCTAGCGGGATCCAAGAGACCCAGTACTTC.

The V gene is TRBV12-3 or TRBV12-4, the J gene TRBJ2-7; D gene uncertain. CDR3 length: 14 residues. Trimming shortened V by 3 bases and J by 1 base, and 10 bases separated the two germline ends. CDR3 in DNA: TGTGCCAGCAGTTTTGTTGGGATGTCCTACGAGCAGTACTTC. Its protein product is CASSFVGMSYEQYF.

This sequence joins TRBV7-4 and TRBJ1-2; the D gene is possibly TRBD1 (6 bases). V lost 5 bases and J lost 8, with 21 bases in between. CDR1 is SGHVT, CDR2 SQSDAQ, per germline. The CDR3 loop spans 15 amino acids. CDR3 in amino acids: CASSPGVGDERGYTF. In nucleotides, the CDR3 is TGTGCCAGCAGCCCAGGGGTAGGGGATGAAAGAGGCTACACCTTC.

This clonotype has at least ten counts. The chain links TRBV7-8 to TRBJ1-1; no clear D gene. Trimming took off 1 base at V and 0 bases at J, with 9 bases between the two ends. Germline V lookup: CDR1 SGHVS, CDR2 FQNEAQ. The CDR3 length is 15 residues. The CDR3 loop is CASSLVPGMNTEAFF. The CDR3 DNA reads TGTGCCAGCAGCTTAGTCCCGGGGATGAACACTGAAGCTTTCTTT.

The chain combines TRBV4-3 with TRBJ1-6; tentatively, D is TRBD1 (5 bases). The CDR3 spans 16 residues. Germline V gene lookup returns CDR1 LGHNA and CDR2 YSLEER. Deletions cut 0 bases from V and 4 bases from J, with 10 bases between. The CDR3 loop is CASSQEGPMYNSPLHF. The CDR3 DNA reads as TGCGCCAGCAGCCAAGAGGGACCGATGTATAATTCACCCCTCCACTTT.

The V gene is TRBV12-3 or TRBV12-4, the J gene TRBJ1-1, with D possibly matching TRBD1 (6 bases). V was pared by 5 bases and J by 4 bases, with 8 bases between. This CDR3 contains 12 residues. In DNA form, the CDR3 reads TGTGCCAGCAGTCAGGGGTCCACTGAAGCTTTCTTT. This encodes CASSQGSTEAFF.

In its sample, this clonotype was seen a few times. The chain is built from TRBV7-8 and TRBJ1-4, with TRBD1 matching 8 bases. This CDR3 spans 16 amino acids. With 1 base clipped from V and 5 bases from J, the junction kept 6 bases outside the gene matches. CDR1 and CDR2 from the germline V gene are SGHVS and FQNEAQ. The CDR3 region is CASSLVVGTGNEKLFF. CDR3 sequence (DNA): TGTGCCAGCAGCTTAGTTGTGGGGACAGGAAATGAAAAACTGTTTTTT.

The chain combines TRBV20-1 with TRBJ1-3; D uncertain. The CDR3 loop spans 16 amino acids. V shed 0 bases and J shed 0 bases, with 12 bases lying between them. In germline, CDR1 is DFQATT, CDR2 SNEGSKA (reference sequence). CDR3 nucleotides: TGCAGTGCTAGAGATCGGGGAGGCAGCTCTGGAAACACCATATATTTT. It encodes CSARDRGGSSGNTIYF.

This chain links TRBV27 with TRBJ2-1, with D unresolved. Germline lookup yields CDR1 MNHEY and CDR2 SMNVEV (reference sequence). This CDR3 comprises 13 residues. The ends were cut back, 7 bases at V and 9 bases at J, with 16 bases in the middle. The CDR3 DNA sequence: TGTGCCAGCACCAATGCCCGGACCAGTGAGCAGTTCTTC. Its translation: CASTNARTSEQFF.

This clonotype was counted a few times. This chain uses TRBV7-6 with TRBJ2-1; 8 positions agree with TRBD1. The V gene's germline CDR1 is SGHVS and CDR2 FNYEAQ. The CDR3 extends over 14 amino acids. V gave up 5 bases and J gave up 5 bases; unmatched junction bases: 5. The CDR3 protein is CASSPGTGHNEQFF. The CDR3 DNA sequence: TGTGCCAGCAGCCCCGGGACAGGCCACAATGAGCAGTTCTTC.

The rearrangement links TRBV6-2 or TRBV6-3 to TRBJ1-1, with D maybe TRBD1 (5 bases). This CDR3 contains 13 residues. The V gene lost 3 bases and the J gene lost 4 bases, with 9 bases spanning the gap. Germline V lookup: CDR1 MNHEY, CDR2 SVGEGT. CDR3 sequence (DNA): TGTGCCAGCAGTTATGCCAGGGTCACTGAAGCTTTCTTT. Translated, it gives CASSYARVTEAFF.

The chain combines TRBV13 with TRBJ2-1; D tentatively fits TRBD1 or TRBD2 (6 bases each). This CDR3 comprises 14 residues. Germline V gene data show CDR1 as PRHDT and CDR2 as FYEKMQ (reference sequence). Trimming pared 0 bases from V and 10 bases from J, leaving 13 bases between. The CDR3 loop is CASSLGGGLTEQFF. The CDR3 region has the DNA TGTGCCAGCAGCTTAGGCGGGGGCCTGACCGAGCAGTTCTTC.

In this sample, this clonotype turned up a few times. The chain links TRBV27 to TRBJ2-7; TRBD1 agrees at 7 bases. Trimming at V came to 1 base and at J to 1 base, leaving 10 bases not matched to a gene. Looked up from germline, CDR1 is MNHEY and CDR2 is SMNVEV (reference sequence). The CDR3 sequence is 17 residues long. CDR3 coding DNA: TGTGCCAGCAGTTTATTAGTAGATGGGGGACAGTCCTACGAGCAGTACTTC. Translated: CASSLLVDGGQSYEQYF.

The chain recombines TRBV2 with TRBJ2-7, with 9 bases fitting TRBD2. Per the germline V gene, CDR1 is SNHLY and CDR2 is FYNNEI. V gave up 5 bases and J gave up 3 bases; unmatched junction bases: 11. The CDR3 is made up of 16 amino acids. CDR3 loop: CASSKVASGANYEQYF. CDR3 nucleotides: TGTGCCAGCAGTAAAGTGGCTAGCGGGGCGAACTACGAGCAGTACTTC.